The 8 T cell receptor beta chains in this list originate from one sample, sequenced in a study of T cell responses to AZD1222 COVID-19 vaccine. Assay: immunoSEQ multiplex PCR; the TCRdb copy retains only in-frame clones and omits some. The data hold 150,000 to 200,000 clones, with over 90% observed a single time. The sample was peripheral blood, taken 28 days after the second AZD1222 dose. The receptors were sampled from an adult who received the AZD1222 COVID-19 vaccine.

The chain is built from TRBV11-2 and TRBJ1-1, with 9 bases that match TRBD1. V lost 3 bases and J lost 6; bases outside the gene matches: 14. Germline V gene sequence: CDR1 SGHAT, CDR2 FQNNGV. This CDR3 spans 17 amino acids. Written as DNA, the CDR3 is TGTGCCAGCAGCTTCCCCAGGACAGGGGTTTCCCTTCCTGAAGCTTTCTTT. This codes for CASSFPRTGVSLPEAFF.

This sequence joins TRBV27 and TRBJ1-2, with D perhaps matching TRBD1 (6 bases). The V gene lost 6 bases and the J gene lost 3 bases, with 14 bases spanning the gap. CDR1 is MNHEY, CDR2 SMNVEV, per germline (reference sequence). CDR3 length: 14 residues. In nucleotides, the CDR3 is TGTGCCAGCAGACGCAGGGGATGGGACTATGGCTACACCTTC. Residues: CASRRRGWDYGYTF.

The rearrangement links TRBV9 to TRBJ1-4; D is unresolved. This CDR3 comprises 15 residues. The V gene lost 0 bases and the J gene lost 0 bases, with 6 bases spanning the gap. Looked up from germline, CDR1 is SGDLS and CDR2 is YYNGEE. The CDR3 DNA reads TGTGCCAGCAGCGTAGGAGGCCCAACTAATGAAAAACTGTTTTTT. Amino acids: CASSVGGPTNEKLFF. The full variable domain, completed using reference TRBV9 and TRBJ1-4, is DSGVTQTPKHLITATGQRVTLRCSPRSGDLSVYWYQQSLDQGLQFLIQYYNGEERAKGNILERFSAQQFPDLHSELNLSSLELGDSALYFCASSVGGPTNEKLFFGSGTQLSVL.

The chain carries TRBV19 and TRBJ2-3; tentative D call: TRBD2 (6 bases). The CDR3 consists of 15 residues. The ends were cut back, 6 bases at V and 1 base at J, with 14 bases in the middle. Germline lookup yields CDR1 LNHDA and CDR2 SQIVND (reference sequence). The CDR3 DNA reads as TGTGCCAGTAGCGCCGGGACTGCAGGCACAGATACGCAGTATTTT. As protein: CASSAGTAGTDTQYF.

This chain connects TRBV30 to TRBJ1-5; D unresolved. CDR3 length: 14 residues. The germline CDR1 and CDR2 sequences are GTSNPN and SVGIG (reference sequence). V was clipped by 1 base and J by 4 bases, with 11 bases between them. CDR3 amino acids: CAWSAGSTNQPQHF. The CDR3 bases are TGTGCCTGGAGTGCGGGCAGCACAAATCAGCCCCAGCATTTT.

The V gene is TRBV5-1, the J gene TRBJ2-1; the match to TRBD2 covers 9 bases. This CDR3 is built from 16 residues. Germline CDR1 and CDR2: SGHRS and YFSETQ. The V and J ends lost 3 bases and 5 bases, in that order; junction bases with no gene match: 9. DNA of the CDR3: TGCGCCAGCAGCTGGGGTCTAGCGGGGAGGGACAATGAGCAGTTCTTC. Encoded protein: CASSWGLAGRDNEQFF.

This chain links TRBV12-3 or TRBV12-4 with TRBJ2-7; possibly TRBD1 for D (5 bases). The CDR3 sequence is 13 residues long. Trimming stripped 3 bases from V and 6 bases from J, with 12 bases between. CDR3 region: CASSFRRVGEQYF. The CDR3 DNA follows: TGTGCCAGCAGTTTCCGCAGGGTCGGCGAGCAGTACTTC.

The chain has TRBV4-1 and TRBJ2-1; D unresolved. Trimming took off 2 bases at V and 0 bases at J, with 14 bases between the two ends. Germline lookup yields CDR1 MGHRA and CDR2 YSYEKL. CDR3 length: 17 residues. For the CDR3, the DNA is TGCGCCAGCAGCCAACCCCGGACGCCCAGCTCCTACAATGAGCAGTTCTTC. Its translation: CASSQPRTPSSYNEQFF.